These 12 T cell receptor beta chains came from one sample sequenced in a study of blood T cell repertoires in COVID-19. Measured with immunoSEQ multiplex PCR; TCRdb has only the in-frame clones, and not every one. The sample holds 150,000 to 200,000 clones, 80% to 85% seen once. Sequencing was carried out using PBMCs or T cells enriched from blood (not recorded which). These TCRs come from a woman in her 50s who had recovered from COVID-19.

This rearrangement joins TRBV28 to TRBJ1-5, with TRBD1 identical over 7 bases. The CDR3 loop spans 15 amino acids. With V trimmed by 7 bases and J by 2 bases, 8 bases remained unmatched. The V gene's germline CDR1 is MDHEN and CDR2 SYDVKM. The CDR3 region has the DNA TGTGCCAGCACAACAGGGGAGCTGGGCAATCAGCCCCAGCATTTT. Its translation: CASTTGELGNQPQHF.

The chain links TRBV11-1 to TRBJ2-5; 9 nucleotides match TRBD1. V lost 5 bases to trimming and J lost 4 bases; unmatched junction nucleotides: 5. From germline, CDR1 is SGHAT and CDR2 FQDESV (reference sequence). The CDR3 spans 14 residues. The CDR3 nucleotides are TGTGCCAGCAGCCCCGGGACAGGGAGAGAGACCCAGTACTTC. It codes for CASSPGTGRETQYF.

This chain links TRBV4-1 with TRBJ1-2, with D possibly being TRBD1 (6 bases). Germline V lookup: CDR1 MGHRA, CDR2 YSYEKL. The V and J ends lost 8 bases and 6 bases respectively, with 16 bases between them. This CDR3 has 13 amino acids. CDR3 region: CASGRGGTDGYTF. The CDR3 DNA reads as TGCGCCAGCGGGAGGGGGGGAACGGATGGCTACACCTTC.

The J gene is TRBJ1-5, the V gene TRBV18; a possible D gene is TRBD1 (5 bases). Germline values: CDR1 KGHSH, CDR2 LQKENI. Trimming removed 5 bases at V and 0 bases at J, with 11 bases between. The CDR3 sequence is 15 residues long. The CDR3: CASSAGTLSNQPQHF. The DNA for the CDR3 is TGTGCCAGCTCAGCCGGGACTCTTAGCAATCAGCCCCAGCATTTT.

The gene calls are TRBV11-2 and TRBJ2-7, with 10 nucleotides matching TRBD2. J was trimmed by 2 bases and V by 5 bases; bases with no gene match: 3. The CDR3 is 14 residues long. The germline V gene has CDR1 SGHAT and CDR2 FQNNGV. As DNA, the CDR3 is TGTGCCAGCAGCGGTCTAGCGGGAGCCTACGAGCAGTACTTC. Translation: CASSGLAGAYEQYF.

The rearrangement joins TRBV9 to TRBJ1-3, with TRBD1 identical over 7 bases. The CDR3 runs to 15 residues. V lost 4 bases, J lost 0 bases, and 4 bases stayed unmatched. CDR1 is SGDLS, CDR2 YYNGEE, per germline. CDR3 DNA sequence: TGTGCCAGCAGCTTACAGGGGAGCTCTGGAAACACCATATATTTT. Its translation is CASSLQGSSGNTIYF.

J is TRBJ1-3 and V is TRBV27, with no clear D. The germline V and J ends were trimmed by 0 bases and 4 bases, with 7 bases remaining between them. Germline loops: CDR1 MNHEY, CDR2 SMNVEV (reference sequence). This CDR3 is built from 14 residues. The CDR3 reads CASSLSGRGNTIYF. Here the CDR3 DNA reads TGTGCCAGCAGTTTATCGGGCAGGGGAAACACCATATATTTT.

In its sample, this clone was seen a few times. J is TRBJ2-1 and V is TRBV5-4; 14 positions agree with TRBD2. The V and J ends lost 4 bases and 7 bases, in that order; junction bases with no gene match: 4. Looked up from germline, CDR1 is SGHNT and CDR2 is YYREEE (reference sequence). CDR3 length equals 15 residues. DNA for the CDR3: TGTGCCAGCAGCCGAGGGACTAGCGGGAGTAATGAGCAGTTCTTC. Amino acids: CASSRGTSGSNEQFF.

The rearrangement joins TRBV10-1 to TRBJ1-1; D is unclear. The germline gives CDR1 WNHNN, CDR2 SYGVQD (reference sequence). Deletions cut 0 bases from V and 10 bases from J, with 12 bases between. The CDR3 contains 13 residues. This CDR3 is CASSESSPMGAFF. CDR3 DNA: TGCGCCAGCAGTGAGTCTAGCCCGATGGGAGCTTTCTTT.

The V and J genes are TRBV9 and TRBJ2-3, with D possibly matching TRBD2 (5 bases). From germline, CDR1 is SGDLS and CDR2 YYNGEE. The CDR3 is 14 residues long. V shed 0 bases and J shed 1 base, with 6 bases lying between them. CDR3 bases: TGTGCCAGCAGCGTAGGGCGGGGCACAGATACGCAGTATTTT. This translates into CASSVGRGTDTQYF.

The rearrangement joins TRBV10-3 to TRBJ2-7; D may be TRBD2 (5 bases). V was cut by 6 bases and J by 2 bases, with 23 bases left in between. The CDR3 covers 17 residues. Germline lookup yields CDR1 ENHRY and CDR2 SYGVKD. CDR3 sequence: CAIRGKGESPSTYEQYF. CDR3 coding DNA: TGTGCCATCAGGGGGAAGGGAGAAAGCCCCTCGACCTACGAGCAGTACTTC.

The chain carries TRBV7-9 and TRBJ1-4; tentative D call: TRBD1 (5 bases). The V end was cut by 6 bases, the J end by 5 bases, with 13 bases between. CDR1 SEHNR and CDR2 FQNEAQ come from the germline V gene (reference sequence). CDR3 length: 14 amino acids. CDR3 residues: CASRFDRYNEKLFF. The DNA of the CDR3 is TGTGCCAGCAGGTTCGACAGATACAATGAAAAACTGTTTTTT. Full variable domain (rest looked up from reference TRBV7-9 and TRBJ1-4): DTGVSQNPRHKITKRGQNVTFRCDPISEHNRLYWYRQTLGQGPEFLTYFQNEAQLEKSRLLSDRFSAERPKGSFSTLEIQRTEQGDSAMYLCASRFDRYNEKLFFGSGTQLSVL.